These 3 T cell receptor beta chains were all obtained from the same sample, sequenced in a study of blood T cell repertoires in COVID-19. This table comes from immunoSEQ multiplex PCR, and its TCRdb copy is limited to in-frame clones, with some not included. Of roughly 39,000 clones in the sample, roughly 85% were seen once. Sequencing was done on a sample of peripheral blood. Every receptor here comes from a man between 60 and 70 years old with acute or convalescent COVID-19.

The chain recombines TRBV5-1 with TRBJ2-4; the D gene is possibly TRBD1 (6 bases). Gene TRBJ2-5 matches the end of the DNA better, so the J call may be wrong. CDR1 and CDR2 from the germline V gene are SGHRS and YFSETQ. The CDR3 has 13 residues. CDR3 sequence reads: CASSPAPQGTQYF. The CDR3 bases are TGCGCCAGCAGCCCCGCCCCACAGGGGACCCAGTACTTC.

The chain joins TRBV18 to TRBJ2-7; D is unresolved. Deletions cut 6 bases from V and 4 bases from J, with 19 bases between. There are 15 residues in the CDR3. Germline-derived CDR1 and CDR2 are KGHSH and LQKENI. The CDR3 region has the DNA TGTGCCAGCTCCCCGACATCGAACCGGTTGTACGAGCAGTACTTC. It encodes CASSPTSNRLYEQYF.

The chain combines TRBV9 with TRBJ2-3; 9 bases line up with TRBD2. The CDR3 contains 16 residues. Germline V lookup: CDR1 SGDLS, CDR2 YYNGEE. The ends lost 1 base at V and 4 bases at J; junction bases unmatched: 7. For the CDR3, the DNA is TGTGCCAGCAGCGTAACCGCTAGCGGGACCGCAGATACGCAGTATTTT. This translates into CASSVTASGTADTQYF.